These 26 T cell receptor beta chains came from one sample sequenced in a study of blood T cells in healthy people across ages (dated by TCRdb to about 2015). Libraries were prepared through 5' RACE. Reads for this sample came from an Illumina HiSeq 2500. A second PCR of about 6 to 11 cycles was run with a J-beta primer mix and a sample-barcoded 5' primer. Using fastp at Q25 and MiXCR, TCRdb reprocessed the public reads and kept productive beta chains. Rows with a matching CDR3 protein are joined into one entry that keeps the most common DNA and genes. Across this sample there are 730,000 or so distinct CDR3 sequences, with about 40% seen only once. 20% of the sample is in the top ten clones. Sequencing input: blood. These receptors all stem from a woman aged 55-69 years in good health.

This clonotype has a handful of counts. V usage is TRBV7-9 and J usage is TRBJ1-5; unclear D gene. The ends were cut back, 5 bases at V and 4 bases at J, with 9 bases in the middle. The CDR3 covers 13 residues. Germline assignment: CDR1 SEHNR and CDR2 FQNEAQ (reference sequence). CDR3 in amino acids: CASSPRENQPQHF. CDR3 DNA: TGTGCCAGCAGCCCCCGGGAGAATCAGCCCCAGCATTTT.

This clonotype was recorded only once. V and J are TRBV21-1 and TRBJ2-1; TRBD1, the D gene given by the table, was not confirmed from the DNA. TRBV21-1 is a known pseudogene. The CDR3 is 17 amino acids. DNA for the CDR3: TGTGCCAGCAGTATCCAGGGTCCCGGTTTCTCCTACAATGAGCAGTTCTTC. Translation gives CASSIQGPGFSYNEQFF.

The chain couples TRBV20-1 to TRBJ2-7; 8 nucleotides agree with TRBD2. CDR1 DFQATT and CDR2 SNEGSKA come from the germline V gene (reference sequence). CDR3 length equals 15 residues. V lost 1 base and J lost 2; bases outside the gene matches: 7. The CDR3 region has the DNA TGCAGTGCTAGAGTCAATAGCGGGATACCCTACGAGCAGTACTTC. This codes for CSARVNSGIPYEQYF.

The V gene is TRBV9, the J gene TRBJ1-5; D gene unclear. Germline loops: CDR1 SGDLS, CDR2 YYNGEE. Trimming removed 3 bases from V and 6 bases from J, with 16 bases in between. This CDR3 contains 15 residues. CDR3 residues: CASSAPRAGSQPQHF. For the CDR3, the DNA is TGTGCCAGCAGCGCGCCCCGAGCAGGTTCTCAGCCCCAGCATTTT.

This clonotype was observed at least ten times. The chain recombines TRBV4-2 with TRBJ2-1; no clear D. The V end lost 0 bases, the J end lost 0 bases, and 9 bases lay between the germline ends. The CDR3 loop spans 16 amino acids. Germline CDR1 is LGHNA and CDR2 is YNFKEQ. CDR3 sequence: CASSQDILLSYNEQFF. DNA of the CDR3: TGTGCCAGCAGCCAAGATATACTACTCTCCTACAATGAGCAGTTCTTC.

This clonotype has a handful of counts. This chain uses TRBV6-2 or TRBV6-3 with TRBJ2-1; 9 nucleotides agree with TRBD2. Germline-derived CDR1 and CDR2 are MNHEY and SVGEGT. V lost 1 base and J lost 10; bases outside the gene matches: 8. The CDR3 is made up of 15 amino acids. The CDR3 loop reads CASSYLAGGEGEQFF. CDR3 in DNA: TGTGCCAGCAGTTACTTGGCGGGGGGGGAAGGCGAGCAGTTCTTC.

The V call is TRBV7-2, the J call TRBJ1-3; 10 bases map to TRBD1. In germline, CDR1 is SGHTA, CDR2 FQGNSA. This CDR3 spans 16 amino acids. Trimming at V came to 0 bases and at J to 5 bases, leaving 4 bases not matched to a gene. CDR3 coding DNA: TGTGCCAGCAGCTTAGCTGGGACAGGGGTGAGAAACACCATATATTTT. Its translation is CASSLAGTGVRNTIYF.

V usage is TRBV29-1 and J usage is TRBJ1-2; 7 bases map to TRBD1. The CDR3 spans 14 residues. Germline V CDR1 and CDR2: SQVTM, ANQGSEA. After removal of 6 bases from V and 6 bases from J, the junction contained 13 bases not matched to a gene. CDR3 DNA sequence: TGCAGCGTCCGCTCGGGTCAGGGGGTCGATGGCTACACCTTC. Translated, it gives CSVRSGQGVDGYTF. Drawing the rest from reference TRBV29-1 and TRBJ1-2, the complete variable domain is SAVISQKPSRDICQRGTSLTIQCQVDSQVTMMFWYRQQPGQSLTLIATANQGSEATYESGFVIDKFPISRPNLTFSTLTVSNMSPEDSSIYLCSVRSGQGVDGYTFGSGTRLTVV.

V and J are TRBV12-3 or TRBV12-4 and TRBJ1-1; D not resolved. V dropped 7 bases and J dropped 4 bases, with 13 bases sitting between them. CDR3 size: 13 residues. CDR3 protein: CASTHGLSTEAFF. The CDR3 DNA reads as TGTGCCAGCACCCACGGCCTTAGCACTGAAGCTTTCTTT.

About this clonotype: A much larger clone lies one base from this, so it may be a read error. This CDR3 fails to terminate in the conserved phenylalanine or tryptophan, so it likely reflects a read error. This chain joins TRBV4-2 and TRBJ1-6; D gene uncertain. CDR1 LGHNA and CDR2 YNFKEQ come from the germline V gene. The CDR3 spans 15 residues. V gave up 0 bases and J gave up 6 bases, with 9 bases separating them. CDR3 sequence (DNA): TGTGCCAGCAGCCAAGACCGGAACGCTAATTCACCCCTCCACTTA. Amino acid sequence: CASSQDRNANSPLHL.

The chain uses TRBV20-1 and TRBJ2-1; the D gene is possibly TRBD2 (6 bases). TRBJ2-7 explains the end of the DNA better; the J call may be wrong. The CDR3 contains 14 residues. Germline V gives CDR1 DFQATT, CDR2 SNEGSKA (reference sequence). The DNA for the CDR3 is TGCAGTGCAATGGGCCGGGGGTCGTACAATGAGCAGTACTTC. This codes for CSAMGRGSYNEQYF.

This clonotype occurred many times. The rearrangement uses TRBV29-1 and TRBJ2-3, with D possibly being TRBD1 (5 bases). The germline V gene has CDR1 SQVTM and CDR2 ANQGSEA. The V end was cut by 7 bases, the J end by 4 bases, with 12 bases between. The CDR3 extends over 12 amino acids. The CDR3 region is CSAQGVSDTQYF. As DNA, the CDR3 is TGCAGCGCCCAGGGCGTATCAGATACGCAGTATTTT.

The rearrangement links TRBV14 to TRBJ2-7, with D unresolved. Near its end, the DNA agrees better with TRBJ2-5, so the J call may be wrong. Germline V gene sequence: CDR1 SGHDN, CDR2 FVKESK. CDR3 size: 12 residues. The CDR3, as DNA: TGTGCCAGCAGCCAAGATCGAAGGACCCAGTACTTC. It codes for CASSQDRRTQYF.

The J gene is TRBJ2-1, the V gene TRBV20-1, with 12 bases identical to TRBD2. The CDR3 consists of 15 residues. Unmatched junction bases numbered 4, after V lost 3 bases and J lost 4 bases. Germline V gives CDR1 DFQATT, CDR2 SNEGSKA (reference sequence). The CDR3 bases are TGCAGTGCTAGGCCTAGCGGGAGGGTATACAATGAGCAGTTCTTC. This translates into CSARPSGRVYNEQFF.

The chain carries TRBV4-3 and TRBJ1-2; D gene uncertain. Trimming left V 3 bases short and J 3 bases short, with 8 bases between. This CDR3 is 13 amino acids long. CDR1 LGHNA and CDR2 YSLEER come from the germline V gene. CDR3 coding DNA: TGCGCCAGCAGCCAGGACGGATACTATGGCTACACCTTC. It specifies CASSQDGYYGYTF.

This clonotype was seen only a few times. The chain has TRBV28 and TRBJ2-5, with D perhaps being TRBD1 or TRBD2 (6 bases each). The DNA end lines up better with TRBJ2-7; the J call may be wrong. Germline lookup yields CDR1 MDHEN and CDR2 SYDVKM. The CDR3 sequence is 14 residues long. CDR3 sequence reads: CASRPYREAHEQYF. DNA for the CDR3: TGTGCCAGCAGACCCTACAGGGAGGCCCACGAGCAGTACTTC.

This clonotype was recorded a few times. The chain carries TRBV28 and TRBJ1-1; D is ambiguous. The CDR3 consists of 15 residues. CDR1 and CDR2 (germline): MDHEN, SYDVKM. V was cut by 1 base and J by 1 base, with 10 bases left in between. CDR3 in DNA: TGTGCCAGCAGTTTATTCCAGAGAGAGAACACTGAAGCTTTCTTT. It encodes CASSLFQRENTEAFF.

This clonotype was detected many times. Given a much more abundant clone one base away, this may be a read error. The chain combines TRBV5-1 with TRBJ2-1, with a weak D call TRBD1 (6 bases). The J call may be mistaken, given a closer DNA end match to TRBJ2-7. The germline V gene encodes CDR1 SGHRS and CDR2 YFSETQ. The CDR3 has 14 amino acids. CDR3: CASRLDSSYNEQYF. The CDR3 nucleotides are TGCGCCAGCAGGCTGGACAGCTCCTACAATGAGCAGTACTTC.

The V call is TRBV15, the J call TRBJ2-1; 11 nucleotides agree with TRBD2. This CDR3 is 17 amino acids long. V lost 5 bases, J lost 3 bases, and 9 bases stayed unmatched. From germline, CDR1 is LNHNV and CDR2 YYDKDF (reference sequence). The DNA for the CDR3 is TGTGCCACCAGCTTCCGGACTAGCGGGTACATCTACAATGAGCAGTTCTTC. This sequence encodes CATSFRTSGYIYNEQFF.

This clonotype was seen a few times. V gene TRBV12-3 or TRBV12-4 combines with J gene TRBJ2-7; 7 bases match TRBD1. V lost 6 bases to trimming and J lost 3 bases; unmatched junction nucleotides: 5. The CDR3 totals 13 residues. The CDR3 loop is CASSRDSHYEQYF. For the CDR3, the DNA is TGTGCCAGCAGCCGGGACAGTCACTACGAGCAGTACTTC.

On this clonotype itself: A read error may account for a junction end that differs from germline. This chain's CDR3 is CVSRPPGLAKIEQFF. CDR3 in DNA: TGTGTCAGCAGGCCACCGGGACTAGCTAAGATTGAGCAGTTCTTC. V gene TRBV6-2 or TRBV6-3 combines with J gene TRBJ2-1; TRBD2 matches at 9 bases. This CDR3 region has 15 residues. Germline lookup yields CDR1 MNHEY and CDR2 SVGEGT.

The genes are TRBV2 and TRBJ1-6; weak D call: TRBD1 (6 bases). Germline CDR1 reads SNHLY; CDR2 reads FYNNEI. Trimming cost V 1 base and J 7 bases, with 17 bases left between them. The CDR3 has 17 residues. The CDR3 is CASSEGTDSRGNSPLHF. In nucleotides, the CDR3 is TGTGCCAGCAGTGAAGGGACAGACAGCCGGGGGAATTCACCCCTCCACTTT.

This clonotype has a single count. Here the CDR3 reads CASSVLGRTTEAFF. CDR3 nucleotides: TGTGCCAGCAGTGTCCTGGGAAGGACCACTGAAGCTTTCTTT. The rearrangement links TRBV6-1 to TRBJ1-1; the D is unclear. CDR3 length: 14 residues. The V end was cut by 4 bases, the J end by 4 bases, with 13 bases between. Germline V lookup: CDR1 MNHNS, CDR2 SASEGT.

The V gene is TRBV20-1, the J gene TRBJ2-3; 10 bases are shared with TRBD1. Germline lookup yields CDR1 DFQATT and CDR2 SNEGSKA (reference sequence). The CDR3 extends over 15 amino acids. Losses at the gene ends were 5 bases for V and 5 bases for J; bases not matched to a gene: 10. The CDR3 region is CSAPTGTGVLDTQYF. In DNA form, the CDR3 reads TGCAGTGCTCCGACCGGGACAGGGGTTCTAGATACGCAGTATTTT.

CDR3 residues: CASSYRDFGNSPLHF. Here the CDR3 DNA reads TGTGCCAGCAGTTACAGAGACTTTGGTAATTCACCCCTCCACTTT. The chain joins TRBV6-2 or TRBV6-3 to TRBJ1-6; D ambiguous. The ends were cut back, 2 bases at V and 6 bases at J, with 11 bases in the middle. The CDR3 is 15 residues long. In germline, CDR1 is MNHEY, CDR2 SVGEGT.

The chain links TRBV6-6 to TRBJ2-7, with no clear D. V lost 0 bases to trimming and J lost 11 bases, with 14 bases between them. Per the germline V gene, CDR1 is MNHNY and CDR2 is SVGAGI (reference sequence). The CDR3 covers 13 residues. DNA for the CDR3: TGTGCCAGCAGTTACTCGGGGAAGCGTAGAGAGTACTTC. Residues: CASSYSGKRREYF.